This entry lists 18 T cell receptor beta chains sequenced from one sample in a study of regulatory T cells in long-lasting Graves disease. Time point defined: newly diagnosed GD, antithyroid drugs for less than 3 months. Generation of the TCR library employed RNA extracted from PBMCs. Through Arm-PCR of CDR3 regions and iRepertoire HTBI primers, TCR beta libraries were built. Using its own MiXCR run on the multiplex PCR reads, TCRdb lists one record per CDR3 protein. Seen here are roughly 560,000 distinct CDR3 sequences, around 12% observed once, and the top ten hold approximately 9%. These records were also assigned to another study, of T cells in Graves' hyperthyroidism and ophthalmopathy.

The starting material was peripheral blood mononuclear cells (PBMCs), obtained at new diagnosis, from a patient treated with antithyroid drugs. These receptors were obtained from a woman aged 25-40 years with Graves disease.

Many counts were recorded for this clonotype. The chain links TRBV11-2 to TRBJ2-7; tentatively, D is TRBD1 (6 bases). The V end lost 0 bases, the J end lost 7 bases, and 10 bases lay between the germline ends. This CDR3 has 13 amino acids. In germline, CDR1 is SGHAT, CDR2 FQNNGV. This CDR3 is CASSLDLRGEQYF. CDR3 DNA: TGTGCCAGCAGCTTAGATCTCAGGGGTGAGCAGTACTTC.

This clonotype was seen at least ten times. The chain uses TRBV11-3 and TRBJ2-6; D is possibly TRBD1 (5 bases). The germline V gene has CDR1 SGHNT and CDR2 YENEEA. This CDR3 spans 16 amino acids. V lost 5 bases to trimming and J lost 1 base, with 12 bases between them. The CDR3 DNA is TGTGCCAGCAGCCCCCGACAGTTTTCTGGGGCCAACGTCCTGACTTTC. It translates to CASSPRQFSGANVLTF. Full variable domain (remainder filled in from reference TRBV11-3 and TRBJ2-6): EAGVVQSPRYKIIEKKQPVAFWCNPISGHNTLYWYLQNLGQGPELLIRYENEEAVDDSQLPKDRFSAERLKGVDSTLKIQPAELGDSAVYLCASSPRQFSGANVLTFGAGSRLTVL.

This clonotype was counted many times. V gene TRBV20-1 combines with J gene TRBJ1-1; D gene unclear. The germline V gene encodes CDR1 DFQATT and CDR2 SNEGSKA (reference sequence). V gave up 1 base and J gave up 5 bases, with 20 bases separating them. There are 16 residues in the CDR3. The CDR3 reads CSARVVLAAMGTEAFF. CDR3 coding DNA: TGCAGTGCTAGAGTAGTTCTCGCCGCAATGGGGACTGAAGCTTTCTTT.

This clonotype has a count of ten or more. V usage is TRBV6-2 or TRBV6-3 and J usage is TRBJ1-6; no firm D call. The CDR3 spans 12 residues. V shed 5 bases and J shed 14 bases, with 13 bases lying between them. Germline assignment: CDR1 MNHEY and CDR2 SVGEGT. CDR3 sequence: CASSPGSSALHF. The CDR3 DNA reads TGTGCCAGCAGTCCCGGTTCTTCGGCCCTCCACTTT.

This chain connects TRBV10-3 to TRBJ2-7; 8 positions match TRBD1. Germline V gene lookup returns CDR1 ENHRY and CDR2 SYGVKD. This CDR3 contains 18 residues. Trimming removed 8 bases from V and 3 bases from J; junction bases left unmatched: 21. In DNA form, the CDR3 reads TGTGCCATCGGAGGCAATCAGCCCGGACAGGGTATTTTCTACGAGCAGTACTTC. Translated: CAIGGNQPGQGIFYEQYF.

This clonotype was recorded at least ten times. This chain uses TRBV27 with TRBJ2-1; TRBD2 might be the D (5 bases). This CDR3 is 14 amino acids long. V dropped 5 bases and J dropped 4 bases, with 12 bases sitting between them. From germline, CDR1 is MNHEY and CDR2 SMNVEV (reference sequence). The CDR3 DNA follows: TGTGCCAGCAGTCAGGAACTAGGGTACAATGAGCAGTTCTTC. Amino acid sequence: CASSQELGYNEQFF.

Ten or more counts support this clonotype. The V gene is TRBV20-1, the J gene TRBJ2-3; weak D call: TRBD2 (6 bases). This CDR3 is built from 18 residues. Trimming removed 2 bases from V and 0 bases from J, with 21 bases in between. Germline lookup yields CDR1 DFQATT and CDR2 SNEGSKA (reference sequence). For the CDR3, the DNA is TGCAGTGCTAGAATCAAACTTCCGGGAGCCTCTAGCACAGATACGCAGTATTTT. Translating gives CSARIKLPGASSTDTQYF.

With respect to this clonotype: A much larger clone sits a single nucleotide away, making a read error possible. This chain links TRBV28 with TRBJ2-3, with D perhaps matching TRBD1 (5 bases). The end of the DNA aligns better with TRBJ2-7, so the J call may be wrong. Germline V gene sequence: CDR1 MDHEN, CDR2 SYDVKM. CDR3 length equals 14 residues. Here the CDR3 reads CASSSLDMDNEQYF. The CDR3 DNA is TGTGCCAGCAGTTCCCTGGACATGGACAACGAGCAGTACTTC.

This clonotype was observed a few times. One end of the junction does not line up with germline, which may come from a read error. The chain recombines TRBV30 with TRBJ2-7, with D possibly being TRBD1 (6 bases). The germline gives CDR1 GTSNPN, CDR2 SVGIG (reference sequence). The CDR3 has 14 residues. CDR3 coding DNA: TGTGCCTGGAACCTGAACAGGGCGTCCTGCGAGCAGTACTTC. Its translation is CAWNLNRASCEQYF.

This clonotype was seen repeatedly, ten times or more. The rearrangement uses TRBV28 and TRBJ2-6; TRBD2 is a possible D gene (6 bases). The germline V gene has CDR1 MDHEN and CDR2 SYDVKM. V gave up 4 bases and J gave up 2 bases, with 9 bases separating them. This CDR3 region has 15 residues. The CDR3, as DNA: TGTGCCAGCAGTTCGGAGGGGACTGGGGCCAACGTCCTGACTTTC. This sequence encodes CASSSEGTGANVLTF.

This clonotype was picked up many times. The rearrangement joins TRBV27 to TRBJ2-5, with a weak D call TRBD2 (6 bases). The V and J ends lost 0 bases and 7 bases respectively, with 15 bases between them. The CDR3 runs to 15 residues. Germline CDR1 is MNHEY and CDR2 is SMNVEV (reference sequence). This CDR3 is CASSLSRGFVGTQYF. CDR3 nucleotide sequence: TGTGCCAGCAGTTTATCGCGGGGATTCGTGGGGACCCAGTACTTC.

Turning to this clonotype: Its ends do not fully match the called genes, so a read error is possible. This rearrangement joins TRBV7-2 to TRBJ2-3, with a weak D call TRBD2 (6 bases). Looked up from germline, CDR1 is SGHTA and CDR2 is FQGNSA. This CDR3 has 15 amino acids. Written as DNA, the CDR3 is TGTGCCGGCAGCCCCAGGAGGGCAGGCGCAGATACGCAGTATTTT. As protein: CAGSPRRAGADTQYF.

The chain is built from TRBV7-3 and TRBJ2-2; a possible D gene is TRBD2 (5 bases). V was cut by 2 bases and J by 0 bases, with 16 bases left in between. This CDR3 spans 18 amino acids. Germline V gene lookup returns CDR1 SGHTA and CDR2 FQGTGA. The CDR3 sequence: CASSLLYVRTPNTGELFF. CDR3 in DNA: TGTGCCAGCAGCTTACTGTATGTTAGGACTCCGAACACCGGGGAGCTGTTTTTT.

This clonotype was seen many times. V usage is TRBV6-1 and J usage is TRBJ2-7, with D perhaps matching TRBD1 (6 bases). The V end lost 5 bases, the J end lost 2 bases, and 16 bases lay between the germline ends. This CDR3 has 15 amino acids. Germline V lookup: CDR1 MNHNS, CDR2 SASEGT. The DNA for the CDR3 is TGTGCCAGCAGTCTCCGACAGGTGATTGCCTACGAGCAGTACTTC. Translating it yields CASSLRQVIAYEQYF.

This chain joins TRBV27 and TRBJ2-1, with 8 bases identical to TRBD1. Per germline, CDR1 MNHEY and CDR2 SMNVEV (reference sequence). J lost 10 bases, V lost 5 bases, and 10 bases had no gene match. This CDR3 is built from 14 residues. CDR3 bases: TGTGCCAGCAGTCGGGACAGGTCCACCTACGAGCAGTTCTTC. Its protein is CASSRDRSTYEQFF.

In this sample, this clonotype turned up a few times. The rearrangement uses TRBV7-9 and TRBJ2-2, with D possibly being TRBD1 (5 bases). With 2 bases removed from V and 0 bases from J, the gap between germline ends came to 16 bases. Germline V gives CDR1 SEHNR, CDR2 FQNEAQ (reference sequence). The CDR3 runs 18 residues. The CDR3 DNA reads as TGTGCCAGCAGCTTACGGAATTATAGGACAACGAACACCGGGGAGCTGTTTTTT. Translation: CASSLRNYRTTNTGELFF.

This clonotype has a count of ten or more. The chain recombines TRBV11-3 with TRBJ2-1; 7 nucleotides align to TRBD2. The CDR3 loop spans 12 amino acids. V lost 3 bases, J lost 9 bases, and 2 bases stayed unmatched. The germline V gene has CDR1 SGHNT and CDR2 YENEEA. The CDR3, as DNA: TGTGCCAGCAGCTTGAGCGGGATTGAGCAGTTCTTC. Encoded protein: CASSLSGIEQFF. The complete variable domain, with remaining parts taken from reference TRBV11-3 and TRBJ2-1, reads EAGVVQSPRYKIIEKKQPVAFWCNPISGHNTLYWYLQNLGQGPELLIRYENEEAVDDSQLPKDRFSAERLKGVDSTLKIQPAELGDSAVYLCASSLSGIEQFFGPGTRLTVL.

This clonotype was seen more than once but under ten times. This chain links TRBV6-2 or TRBV6-3 with TRBJ2-1; D is possibly TRBD2 (5 bases). Germline CDR1 MNHEY, CDR2 SVGEGT. The germline V and J ends were trimmed by 6 bases and 7 bases, with 19 bases remaining between them. This CDR3 contains 15 residues. The CDR3 DNA is TGTGCCAGCAGCTACATCCAACCGGGGAAGAATGAGCAGTTCTTC. It codes for CASSYIQPGKNEQFF.